Each of the 11 T cell receptor beta chains below was sequenced from the same sample in a study of T-cell memory formation after mild COVID-19. From the 5' RACE reads, TCRdb called clonotypes with MiXCR, one entry per CDR3 protein. The repertoire consists of about 340,000 distinct CDR3 sequences, with 13% occurring once and the leading ten covering over 20%. Material for sequencing was PBMCs or a T cell subset sorted from them (not recorded which). The source is a man younger than 30 who had mild COVID-19 (a few samples of this study predate the infection). Cell type and time point are not known.

This clonotype was picked up many times. V and J are TRBV7-6 and TRBJ2-7, with 8 positions matching TRBD2. Per germline, CDR1 SGHVS and CDR2 FNYEAQ. The CDR3 length is 15 residues. J gave up 4 bases and V 2 bases, and 7 bases lay outside the gene matches. This chain's CDR3 is CASSLSGGGQYEQYF. CDR3 nucleotides: TGTGCCAGCAGCTTATCCGGCGGGGGGCAGTACGAGCAGTACTTC.

This chain joins TRBV12-3 or TRBV12-4 and TRBJ1-1; D is possibly TRBD1 (5 bases). This CDR3 spans 13 amino acids. Deletions cut 6 bases from V and 5 bases from J, with 13 bases between. The CDR3 nucleotides read TGTGCCAGCAGCCCAGGGAGGAGAACTGAAGCTTTCTTT. This sequence encodes CASSPGRRTEAFF.

The table lists this clonotype with many counts. The chain employs TRBV20-1 and TRBJ2-7; D is possibly TRBD2 (6 bases). The ends were cut back, 0 bases at V and 2 bases at J, with 11 bases in the middle. The CDR3 loop spans 14 amino acids. Germline CDR1 is DFQATT and CDR2 is SNEGSKA (reference sequence). The CDR3 coding sequence is TGCAGTGCTAGAGATTTACGGGAGCCCTACGAGCAGTACGTC. This gives the protein CSARDLREPYEQYV.

This clonotype was seen only a few times. The chain has TRBV15 and TRBJ2-5; possible D gene TRBD2, 5 bases. CDR1 is LNHNV, CDR2 YYDKDF, per germline (reference sequence). V lost 1 base, J lost 0 bases, and 9 bases lay in between. CDR3 length equals 15 residues. This chain's CDR3 is CATSRVVAYQETQYF. The DNA of the CDR3 is TGTGCCACCAGCAGAGTGGTAGCGTACCAAGAGACCCAGTACTTC.

In this sample, this clonotype turned up a few times. The chain couples TRBV7-2 to TRBJ2-1, with D maybe TRBD2 (5 bases). Trimming left V 0 bases short and J 9 bases short, with 12 bases between. Germline lookup yields CDR1 SGHTA and CDR2 FQGNSA. CDR3 length: 14 amino acids. The chain's CDR3 is CASSLALRAGEQFF. Written as DNA, the CDR3 is TGTGCCAGCAGCTTAGCGCTAAGGGCGGGTGAGCAGTTCTTC.

The genes are TRBV12-3 or TRBV12-4 and TRBJ2-7, with a possible D match to TRBD1 (6 bases). The CDR3 is made up of 14 amino acids. V was trimmed by 5 bases and J by 7 bases, leaving 18 bases between them. The CDR3 DNA reads TGTGCCAGCAGTATCCGAAAGGGGGTTCGGGAGCAGTACTTC. Translation: CASSIRKGVREQYF.

This sequence joins TRBV7-8 and TRBJ2-4; possible D gene TRBD2, 5 bases. CDR3 length: 16 amino acids. V was trimmed by 0 bases and J by 0 bases, leaving 9 bases between them. Germline CDR1 SGHVS, CDR2 FQNEAQ. This CDR3 reads CASSLAGRAAKNIQYF. In nucleotides, the CDR3 is TGTGCCAGCAGCTTAGCTGGGAGAGCAGCCAAAAACATTCAGTACTTC.

This clonotype was counted ten times or more. The chain joins TRBV20-1 to TRBJ1-2; perhaps TRBD1 as D (6 bases). The CDR3 is 14 residues long. The V end was cut by 0 bases, the J end by 7 bases, with 15 bases between. Germline loops: CDR1 DFQATT, CDR2 SNEGSKA (reference sequence). CDR3 nucleotide sequence: TGCAGTGCTAGAGATCGGGGACACCGCAGTGGCTACACCTTC. Its protein is CSARDRGHRSGYTF.

In this sample, this clonotype turned up a few times. The V gene is TRBV7-6, the J gene TRBJ2-3; D gene ambiguous. The V gene lost 5 bases and the J gene lost 4 bases, with 19 bases spanning the gap. CDR1 and CDR2 from the germline V gene are SGHVS and FNYEAQ. This CDR3 region has 16 residues. The CDR3 nucleotides read TGTGCCAGCAGCCCCCGAGAGACTTTAAAATCAGATACGCAGTATTTT. As protein: CASSPRETLKSDTQYF. Full variable domain (remainder filled in from reference TRBV7-6 and TRBJ2-3): GAGVSQSPRYKVTKRGQDVALRCDPISGHVSLYWYRQALGQGPEFLTYFNYEAQQDKSGLPNDRFSAERPEGSISTLTIQRTEQRDSAMYRCASSPRETLKSDTQYFGPGTRLTVL.

V gene TRBV7-3 combines with J gene TRBJ1-2; a possible D gene is TRBD1 (6 bases). The V and J ends lost 4 bases and 13 bases respectively, with 19 bases between them. The germline V gene encodes CDR1 SGHTA and CDR2 FQGTGA. The CDR3 loop spans 13 amino acids. The CDR3 nucleotides are TGTGCCAGCAGCTCGCGGGACACGGGCTCGGGCACCTTC. Encoded protein: CASSSRDTGSGTF.

This clonotype has more than one count but fewer than ten. The chain combines TRBV11-2 with TRBJ2-6; no clear D gene. The V gene's germline CDR1 is SGHAT and CDR2 FQNNGV. The CDR3 length is 14 residues. The ends were cut back, 5 bases at V and 4 bases at J, with 9 bases in the middle. DNA of the CDR3: TGTGCCAGCAGCGCCATCCCCGGGGCCAACGTCCTGACTTTC. Its translation is CASSAIPGANVLTF.